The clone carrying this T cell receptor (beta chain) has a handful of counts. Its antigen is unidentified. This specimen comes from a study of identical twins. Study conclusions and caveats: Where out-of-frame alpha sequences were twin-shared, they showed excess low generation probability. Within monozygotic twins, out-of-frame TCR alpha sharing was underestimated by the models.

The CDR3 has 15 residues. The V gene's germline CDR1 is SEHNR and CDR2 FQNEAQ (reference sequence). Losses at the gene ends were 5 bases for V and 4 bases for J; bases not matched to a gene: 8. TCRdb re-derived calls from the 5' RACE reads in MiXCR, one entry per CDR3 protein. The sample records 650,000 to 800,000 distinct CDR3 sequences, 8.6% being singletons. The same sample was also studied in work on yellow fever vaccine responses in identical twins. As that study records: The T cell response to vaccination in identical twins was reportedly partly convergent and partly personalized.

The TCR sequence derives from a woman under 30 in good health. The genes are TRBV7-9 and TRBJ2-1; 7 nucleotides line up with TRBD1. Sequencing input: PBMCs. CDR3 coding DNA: TGTGCCAGCAGCCAGTCCGGGACAGTTTACAATGAGCAGTTCTTC. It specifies CASSQSGTVYNEQFF.